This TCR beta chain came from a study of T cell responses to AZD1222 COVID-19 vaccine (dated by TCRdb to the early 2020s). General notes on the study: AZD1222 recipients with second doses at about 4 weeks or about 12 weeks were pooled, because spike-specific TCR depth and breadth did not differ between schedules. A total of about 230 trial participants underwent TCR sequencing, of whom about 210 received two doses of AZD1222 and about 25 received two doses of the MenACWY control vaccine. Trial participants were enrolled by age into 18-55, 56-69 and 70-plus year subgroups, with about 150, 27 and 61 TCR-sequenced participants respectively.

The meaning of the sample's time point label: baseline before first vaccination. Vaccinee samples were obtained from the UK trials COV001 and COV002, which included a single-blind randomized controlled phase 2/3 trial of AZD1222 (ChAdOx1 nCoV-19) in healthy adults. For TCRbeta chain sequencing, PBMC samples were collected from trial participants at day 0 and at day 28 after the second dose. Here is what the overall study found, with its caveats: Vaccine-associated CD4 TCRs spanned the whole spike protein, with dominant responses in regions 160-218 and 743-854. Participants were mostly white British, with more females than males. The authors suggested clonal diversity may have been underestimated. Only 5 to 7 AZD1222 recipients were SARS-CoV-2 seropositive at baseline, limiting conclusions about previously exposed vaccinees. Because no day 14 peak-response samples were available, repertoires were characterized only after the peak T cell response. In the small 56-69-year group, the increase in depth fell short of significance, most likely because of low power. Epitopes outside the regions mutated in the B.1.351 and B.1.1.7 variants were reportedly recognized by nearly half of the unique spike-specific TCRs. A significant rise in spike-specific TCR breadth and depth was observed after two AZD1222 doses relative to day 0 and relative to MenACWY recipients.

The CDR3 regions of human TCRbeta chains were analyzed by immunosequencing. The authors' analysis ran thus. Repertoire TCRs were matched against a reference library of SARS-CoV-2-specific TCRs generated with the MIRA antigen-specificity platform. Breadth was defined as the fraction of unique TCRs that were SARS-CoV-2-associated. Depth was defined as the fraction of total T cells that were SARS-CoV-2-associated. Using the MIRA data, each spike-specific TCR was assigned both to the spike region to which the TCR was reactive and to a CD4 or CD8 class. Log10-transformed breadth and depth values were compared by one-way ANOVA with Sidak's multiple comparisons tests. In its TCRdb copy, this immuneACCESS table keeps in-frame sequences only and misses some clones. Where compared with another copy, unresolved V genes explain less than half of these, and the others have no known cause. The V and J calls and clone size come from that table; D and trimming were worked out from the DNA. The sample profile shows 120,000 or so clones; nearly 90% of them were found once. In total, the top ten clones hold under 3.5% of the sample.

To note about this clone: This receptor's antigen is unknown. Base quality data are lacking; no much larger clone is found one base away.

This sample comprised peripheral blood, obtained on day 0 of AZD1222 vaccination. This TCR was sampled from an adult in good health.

The sequence in DNA is TGCGCCAGCAGCACGACTAGCGGCTCCTACGAGCAGTACTTC. Translated, it gives CASSTTSGSYEQYF. Recombination joined TRBV5-1 with TRBJ2-7; the junction holds 9 bases that match TRBD2. The CDR3 goes from the cysteine to the phenylalanine over 14 residues. Of all the DNA, just the CDR3 is kept, 42 bases in frame from base 1. For CDR1 and CDR2, the germline V gene lists SGHRS and YFSETQ. Relative to germline, V is missing 4 bases and J is missing 0 bases, with 2 bases of the junction outside any gene match.